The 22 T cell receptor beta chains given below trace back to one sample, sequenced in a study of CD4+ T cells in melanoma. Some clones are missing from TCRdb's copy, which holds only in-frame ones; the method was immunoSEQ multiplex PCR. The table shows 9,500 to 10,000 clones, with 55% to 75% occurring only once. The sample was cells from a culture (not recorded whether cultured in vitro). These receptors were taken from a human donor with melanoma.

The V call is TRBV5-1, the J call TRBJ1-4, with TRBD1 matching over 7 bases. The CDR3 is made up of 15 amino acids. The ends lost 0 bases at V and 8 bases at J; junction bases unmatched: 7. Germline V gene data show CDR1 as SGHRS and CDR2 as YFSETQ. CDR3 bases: TGCGCCAGCAGCTTGGAGGGGACAGTTGGGGAAAAACTGTTTTTT. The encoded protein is CASSLEGTVGEKLFF.

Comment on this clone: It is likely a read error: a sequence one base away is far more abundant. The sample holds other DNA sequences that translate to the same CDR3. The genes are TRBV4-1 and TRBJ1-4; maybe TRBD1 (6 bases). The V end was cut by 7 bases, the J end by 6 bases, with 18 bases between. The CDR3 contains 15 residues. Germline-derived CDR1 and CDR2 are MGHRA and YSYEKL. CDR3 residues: CASTHRQAEDEKLFF. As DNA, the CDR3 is TGCGCCAGCACCCACCGACAGGCCGAGGATGAAAAACTGTTTTTT.

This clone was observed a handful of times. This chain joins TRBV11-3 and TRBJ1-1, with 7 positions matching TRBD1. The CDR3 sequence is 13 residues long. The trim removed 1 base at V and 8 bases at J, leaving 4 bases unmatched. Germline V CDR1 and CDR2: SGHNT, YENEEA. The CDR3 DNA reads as TGTGCCAGCAGCTTAGGCCGGACAGGCGAAGCTTTCTTT. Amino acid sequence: CASSLGRTGEAFF. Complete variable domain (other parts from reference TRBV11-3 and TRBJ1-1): EAGVVQSPRYKIIEKKQPVAFWCNPISGHNTLYWYLQNLGQGPELLIRYENEEAVDDSQLPKDRFSAERLKGVDSTLKIQPAELGDSAVYLCASSLGRTGEAFFGQGTRLTVV.

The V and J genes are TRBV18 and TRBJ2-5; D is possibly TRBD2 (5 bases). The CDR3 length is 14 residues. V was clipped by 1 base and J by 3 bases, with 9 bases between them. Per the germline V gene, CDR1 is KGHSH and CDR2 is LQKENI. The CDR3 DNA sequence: TGTGCCAGCTCACCACAGGAGGTCGAAGAGACCCAGTACTTC. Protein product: CASSPQEVEETQYF. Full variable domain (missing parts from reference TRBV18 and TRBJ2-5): NAGVMQNPRHLVRRRGQEARLRCSPMKGHSHVYWYRQLPEEGLKFMVYLQKENIIDESGMPKERFSAEFPKEGPSILRIQQVVRGDSAAYFCASSPQEVEETQYFGPGTRLLVL.

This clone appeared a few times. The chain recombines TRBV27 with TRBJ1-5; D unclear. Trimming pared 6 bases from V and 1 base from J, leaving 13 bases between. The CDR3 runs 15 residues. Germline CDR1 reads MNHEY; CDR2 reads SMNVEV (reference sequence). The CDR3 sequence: CASSNAGRSNQPQHF. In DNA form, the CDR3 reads TGTGCCAGCAGCAACGCGGGTCGCAGCAATCAGCCCCAGCATTTT.

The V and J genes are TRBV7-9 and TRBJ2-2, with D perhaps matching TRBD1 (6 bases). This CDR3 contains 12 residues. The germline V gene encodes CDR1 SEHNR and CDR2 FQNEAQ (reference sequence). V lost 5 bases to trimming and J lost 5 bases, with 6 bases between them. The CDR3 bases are TGTGCCAGCAGCACAGGGACCGGGGAGCTGTTTTTT. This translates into CASSTGTGELFF. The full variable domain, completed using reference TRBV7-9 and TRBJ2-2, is DTGVSQNPRHKITKRGQNVTFRCDPISEHNRLYWYRQTLGQGPEFLTYFQNEAQLEKSRLLSDRFSAERPKGSFSTLEIQRTEQGDSAMYLCASSTGTGELFFGEGSRLTVL.

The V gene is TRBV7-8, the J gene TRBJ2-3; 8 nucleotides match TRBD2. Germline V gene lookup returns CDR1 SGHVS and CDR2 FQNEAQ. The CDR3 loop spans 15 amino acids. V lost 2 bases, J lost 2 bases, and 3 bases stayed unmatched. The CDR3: CASSLRGGDTDTQYF. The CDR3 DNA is TGTGCCAGCAGCTTACGGGGGGGAGACACAGATACGCAGTATTTT.

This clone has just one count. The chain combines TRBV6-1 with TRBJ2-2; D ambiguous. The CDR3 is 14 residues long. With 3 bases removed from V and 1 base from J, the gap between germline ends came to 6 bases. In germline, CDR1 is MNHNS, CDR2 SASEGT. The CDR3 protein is CASSDYLNTGELFF. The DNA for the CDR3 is TGTGCCAGCAGTGACTATTTGAACACCGGGGAGCTGTTTTTT.

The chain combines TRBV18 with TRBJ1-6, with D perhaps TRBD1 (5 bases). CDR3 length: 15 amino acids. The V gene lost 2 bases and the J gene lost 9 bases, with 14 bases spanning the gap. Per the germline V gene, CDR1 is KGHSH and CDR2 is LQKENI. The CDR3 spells CASSPGESGGSPLHF. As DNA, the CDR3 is TGTGCCAGCTCACCAGGCGAGTCCGGGGGTTCACCCCTCCACTTT.

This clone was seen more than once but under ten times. The DNA for the CDR3 is TGTGCCAGTAGTATATACGTTGAAGGGGGAAGCGGGGAGCTGTTTTTT. It encodes CASSIYVEGGSGELFF. This sequence joins TRBV19 and TRBJ2-2; tentatively, D is TRBD1 (6 bases). CDR3 size: 16 residues. Germline assignment: CDR1 LNHDA and CDR2 SQIVND (reference sequence). Trimming removed 2 bases from V and 7 bases from J, with 17 bases in between.

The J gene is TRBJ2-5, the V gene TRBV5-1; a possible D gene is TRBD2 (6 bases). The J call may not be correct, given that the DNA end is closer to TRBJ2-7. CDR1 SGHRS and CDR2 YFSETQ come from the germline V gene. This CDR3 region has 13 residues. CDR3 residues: CASSWGVGYEQYF. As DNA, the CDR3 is TGCGCCAGCAGCTGGGGGGTGGGCTACGAGCAGTACTTC.

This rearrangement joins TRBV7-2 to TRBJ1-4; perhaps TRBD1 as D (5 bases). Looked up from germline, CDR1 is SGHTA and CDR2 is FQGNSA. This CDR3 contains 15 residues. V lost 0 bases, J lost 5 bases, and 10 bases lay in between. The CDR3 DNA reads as TGTGCCAGCAGCTTAGCGGGGGTTCGAAATGAAAAACTGTTTTTT. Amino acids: CASSLAGVRNEKLFF.

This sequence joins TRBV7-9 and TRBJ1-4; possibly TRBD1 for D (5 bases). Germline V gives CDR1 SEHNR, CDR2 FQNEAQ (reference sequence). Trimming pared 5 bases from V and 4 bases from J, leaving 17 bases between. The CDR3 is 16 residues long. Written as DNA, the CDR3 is TGTGCCAGCAGCCCGAGGGCGGGGCTGCATAATGAAAAACTGTTTTTT. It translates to CASSPRAGLHNEKLFF.

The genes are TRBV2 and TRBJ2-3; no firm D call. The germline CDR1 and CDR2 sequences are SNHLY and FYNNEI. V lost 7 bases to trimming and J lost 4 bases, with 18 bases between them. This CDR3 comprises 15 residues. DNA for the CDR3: TGTGCCAGCATTCCCTCCCCGGCGAGGTCAGATACGCAGTATTTT. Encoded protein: CASIPSPARSDTQYF.

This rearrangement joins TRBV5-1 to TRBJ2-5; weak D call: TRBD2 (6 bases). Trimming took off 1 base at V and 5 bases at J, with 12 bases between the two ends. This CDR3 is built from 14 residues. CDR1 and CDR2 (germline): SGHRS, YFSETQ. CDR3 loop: CASSLWGDGETQYF. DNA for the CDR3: TGCGCCAGCAGCTTGTGGGGGGACGGGGAGACCCAGTACTTC.

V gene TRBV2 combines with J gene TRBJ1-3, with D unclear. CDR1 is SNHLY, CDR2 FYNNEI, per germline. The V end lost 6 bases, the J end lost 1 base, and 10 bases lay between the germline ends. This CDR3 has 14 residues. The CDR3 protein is CASRGAGSGNTIYF. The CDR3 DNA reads TGTGCCAGCAGGGGCGCTGGGTCTGGAAACACCATATATTTT.

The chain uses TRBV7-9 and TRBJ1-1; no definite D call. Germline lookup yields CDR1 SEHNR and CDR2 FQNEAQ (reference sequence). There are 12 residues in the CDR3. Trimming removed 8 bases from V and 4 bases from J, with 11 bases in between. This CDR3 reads CASGRDGTEAFF. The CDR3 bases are TGTGCCAGCGGGAGGGATGGCACTGAAGCTTTCTTT. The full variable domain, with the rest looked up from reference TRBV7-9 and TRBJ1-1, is DTGVSQNPRHKITKRGQNVTFRCDPISEHNRLYWYRQTLGQGPEFLTYFQNEAQLEKSRLLSDRFSAERPKGSFSTLEIQRTEQGDSAMYLCASGRDGTEAFFGQGTRLTVV.

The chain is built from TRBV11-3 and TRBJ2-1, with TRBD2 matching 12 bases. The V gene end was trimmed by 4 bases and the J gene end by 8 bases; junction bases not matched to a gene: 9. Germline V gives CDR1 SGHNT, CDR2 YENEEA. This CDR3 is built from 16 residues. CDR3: CASSSHRLAGVHEQFF. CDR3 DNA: TGTGCCAGCAGCTCGCATCGACTAGCGGGGGTACATGAGCAGTTCTTC.

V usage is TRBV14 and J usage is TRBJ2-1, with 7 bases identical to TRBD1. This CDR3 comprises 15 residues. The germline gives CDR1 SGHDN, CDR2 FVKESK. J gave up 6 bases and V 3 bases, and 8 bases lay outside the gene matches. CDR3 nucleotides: TGTGCCAGCAGCCAGAGGCTAGGACAGGCCAATGAGCAGTTCTTC. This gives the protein CASSQRLGQANEQFF. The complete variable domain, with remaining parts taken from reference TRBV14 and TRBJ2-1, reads EAGVTQFPSHSVIEKGQTVTLRCDPISGHDNLYWYRRVMGKEIKFLLHFVKESKQDESGMPNNRFLAERTGGTYSTLKVQPAELEDSGVYFCASSQRLGQANEQFFGPGTRLTVL.

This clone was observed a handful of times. The CDR3 is CASSFGKLGSYNEQFF. The CDR3, as DNA: TGTGCCAGCAGTTTCGGGAAACTAGGCTCCTACAATGAGCAGTTCTTC. The chain couples TRBV7-8 to TRBJ2-1; the D gene is possibly TRBD2 (5 bases). Trimming cost V 6 bases and J 0 bases, with 15 bases left between them. Germline CDR1 and CDR2: SGHVS and FQNEAQ. This CDR3 has 16 residues.

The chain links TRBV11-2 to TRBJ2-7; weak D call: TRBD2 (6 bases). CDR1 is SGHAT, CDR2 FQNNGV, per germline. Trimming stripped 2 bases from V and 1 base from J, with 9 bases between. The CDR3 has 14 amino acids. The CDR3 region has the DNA TGTGCCAGCAGCTTATCGGGGGTTTCCTACGAGCAGTACTTC. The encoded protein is CASSLSGVSYEQYF.

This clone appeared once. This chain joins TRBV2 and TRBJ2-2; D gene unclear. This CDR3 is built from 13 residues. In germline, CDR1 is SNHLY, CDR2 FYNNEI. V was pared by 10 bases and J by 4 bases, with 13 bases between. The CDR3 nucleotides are TGTGCCACCTCATTGGTGAGCACCGGGGAGCTGTTTTTT. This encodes CATSLVSTGELFF.